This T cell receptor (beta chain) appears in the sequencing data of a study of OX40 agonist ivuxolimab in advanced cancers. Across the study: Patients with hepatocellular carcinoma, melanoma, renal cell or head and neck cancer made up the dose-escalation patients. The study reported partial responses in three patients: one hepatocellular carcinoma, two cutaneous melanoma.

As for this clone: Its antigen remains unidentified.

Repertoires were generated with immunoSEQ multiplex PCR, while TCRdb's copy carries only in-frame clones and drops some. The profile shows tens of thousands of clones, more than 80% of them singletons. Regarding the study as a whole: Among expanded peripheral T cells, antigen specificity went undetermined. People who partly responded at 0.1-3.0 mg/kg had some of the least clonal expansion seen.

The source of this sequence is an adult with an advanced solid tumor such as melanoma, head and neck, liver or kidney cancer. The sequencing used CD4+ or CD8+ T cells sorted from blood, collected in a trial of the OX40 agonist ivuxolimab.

Here the CDR3 DNA reads TGTGCCAGCAACCCGGGACAGAGTTACGAGCAGTACTTC. Translated, it gives CASNPGQSYEQYF. The chain links TRBV28 to TRBJ2-7; 7 bases are shared with TRBD1. This CDR3 region has 13 residues. The trim removed 7 bases at V and 4 bases at J, leaving 7 bases unmatched. From germline, CDR1 is MDHEN and CDR2 SYDVKM.